A single sample gave rise to the 30 T cell receptor beta chains below, sequenced in a study of T cell changes during pregnancy in multiple sclerosis. Repertoires were generated with immunoSEQ multiplex PCR, while TCRdb's copy carries only in-frame clones and drops some. This repertoire shows 66,000 or so clones, approximately 90% found once; its top ten account for 0.8% to 0.9%. This specimen was peripheral blood, taken in the first trimester of pregnancy. These receptor sequences come from a female donor in good health, enrolled as a control in a pregnancy study.

This rearrangement joins TRBV30 to TRBJ2-5, with TRBD2 identical over 7 bases. The CDR3 has 14 amino acids. Trimming removed 3 bases from V and 5 bases from J; junction bases left unmatched: 9. From germline, CDR1 is GTSNPN and CDR2 SVGIG (reference sequence). Here the CDR3 reads CAWSVGGSSETQYF. CDR3 nucleotides: TGTGCCTGGAGCGTGGGGGGGTCCTCGGAGACCCAGTACTTC.

V and J are TRBV10-3 and TRBJ1-2; no definite D call. The V end lost 0 bases, the J end lost 3 bases, and 8 bases lay between the germline ends. This CDR3 has 14 residues. Germline assignment: CDR1 ENHRY and CDR2 SYGVKD. CDR3 sequence: CAISESRQDYGYTF. CDR3 nucleotide sequence: TGTGCCATCAGTGAGTCAAGGCAGGACTATGGCTACACCTTC.

The rearrangement joins TRBV27 to TRBJ2-1, with D hard to call. The CDR3 covers 13 residues. V dropped 3 bases and J dropped 5 bases, with 8 bases sitting between them. Looked up from germline, CDR1 is MNHEY and CDR2 is SMNVEV (reference sequence). CDR3 sequence reads: CASSFDSNNEQFF. The CDR3 DNA is TGTGCCAGCAGTTTCGATAGCAACAATGAGCAGTTCTTC.

The chain recombines TRBV5-1 with TRBJ2-1, with D possibly matching TRBD1 (5 bases). V gave up 0 bases and J gave up 1 base, with 11 bases separating them. This CDR3 region has 16 residues. Germline V CDR1 and CDR2: SGHRS, YFSETQ. The CDR3 here is CASSLVAGYSYNEQFF. In DNA, the CDR3 is TGCGCCAGCAGCTTGGTGGCAGGGTATTCCTACAATGAGCAGTTCTTC.

The chain employs TRBV27 and TRBJ2-7, with 9 positions matching TRBD1. This CDR3 is 12 amino acids long. J lost 5 bases, V lost 8 bases, and 4 bases had no gene match. Germline lookup yields CDR1 MNHEY and CDR2 SMNVEV (reference sequence). In DNA, the CDR3 is TGTGCCAGCCGGAGACAGGGGGACGAGCAGTACTTC. This translates into CASRRQGDEQYF.

The gene calls are TRBV6-1 and TRBJ2-1; 7 nucleotides align to TRBD2. CDR1 and CDR2 (germline): MNHNS, SASEGT. The junction had 2 bases not matched to a gene; V was cut back by 5 bases and J by 10 bases. CDR3 length: 11 amino acids. CDR3 sequence reads: CASSKRGEQFF. CDR3 DNA: TGTGCCAGCAGTAAGCGGGGAGAGCAGTTCTTC.

The J gene is TRBJ2-7, the V gene TRBV11-2; D ambiguous. The germline V gene has CDR1 SGHAT and CDR2 FQNNGV. Trimming removed 0 bases from V and 9 bases from J, with 6 bases in between. The CDR3 extends over 11 amino acids. The CDR3 DNA follows: TGTGCCAGCAGCTTAGATACCGGGCAGTACTTC. Protein: CASSLDTGQYF.

The chain is built from TRBV7-2 and TRBJ1-4, with D unclear. V was shortened by 5 bases and J by 1 base, with 11 bases between the two germline ends. The CDR3 runs 15 residues. CDR1 is SGHTA and CDR2 is FQGNSA in the germline V gene. This chain's CDR3 is CASSPQRGTNEKLFF. CDR3 sequence (DNA): TGTGCCAGCAGCCCTCAACGGGGAACTAATGAAAAACTGTTTTTT. Supplemented by reference TRBV7-2 and TRBJ1-4, the full variable domain reads GAGVSQSPSNKVTEKGKDVELRCDPISGHTALYWYRQSLGQGLEFLIYFQGNSAPDKSGLPSDRFSAERTGGSVSTLTIQRTQQEDSAVYLCASSPQRGTNEKLFFGSGTQLSVL.

Only one count was recorded for this clone. The chain employs TRBV6-1 and TRBJ2-5; 11 nucleotides match TRBD2. The germline CDR1 and CDR2 sequences are MNHNS and SASEGT. The V and J ends lost 5 bases and 5 bases, in that order; junction bases with no gene match: 7. This CDR3 spans 15 amino acids. The CDR3 is CASSRGLAVRETQYF. Here the CDR3 DNA reads TGTGCCAGCAGTAGGGGACTAGCGGTCCGGGAGACCCAGTACTTC.

The chain couples TRBV7-3 to TRBJ2-7; D remains ambiguous. V was trimmed by 4 bases and J by 4 bases, leaving 2 bases between them. Germline V gene sequence: CDR1 SGHTA, CDR2 FQGTGA. This CDR3 region has 10 residues. The CDR3 reads CASSSYEQYF. The CDR3 DNA follows: TGTGCCAGCAGCTCATACGAGCAGTACTTC.

The CDR3 loop is CASSLRIRTGSKQYF. The CDR3 nucleotides read TGTGCCAGCAGTCTCCGTATAAGGACAGGGAGTAAGCAGTACTTC. This chain connects TRBV6-5 to TRBJ2-7; TRBD1 agrees at 8 bases. With 5 bases clipped from V and 8 bases from J, the junction kept 14 bases outside the gene matches. The CDR3 is 15 residues long. CDR1 MNHEY and CDR2 SVGAGI come from the germline V gene.

J is TRBJ1-5 and V is TRBV6-5, with 7 bases matching TRBD1. Germline CDR1 is MNHEY and CDR2 is SVGAGI. The CDR3 length is 16 residues. Trimming took 2 bases from V and 1 from J; bases not matched to a gene: 5. CDR3 region: CASSYDYRGSNQPQHF. The CDR3 DNA sequence: TGTGCCAGCAGTTACGACTACAGGGGAAGCAATCAGCCCCAGCATTTT.

The rearrangement joins TRBV5-4 to TRBJ2-7, with 9 nucleotides matching TRBD2. Germline trimming cut 10 bases from V and 4 bases from J; bases unmatched to any gene: 9. Germline CDR1 and CDR2: SGHNT and YYREEE (reference sequence). The CDR3 extends over 13 amino acids. The CDR3: CAFQGGGAYEQYF. The CDR3 coding sequence is TGTGCCTTTCAAGGCGGGGGGGCTTACGAGCAGTACTTC.

The chain recombines TRBV6-1 with TRBJ1-4; D might be TRBD1 (5 bases). Per germline, CDR1 MNHNS and CDR2 SASEGT. The CDR3 consists of 14 residues. Deletions cut 0 bases from V and 8 bases from J, with 10 bases between. CDR3 residues: CASSEAGGVEKLFF. Here the CDR3 DNA reads TGTGCCAGCAGTGAAGCCGGAGGGGTGGAAAAACTGTTTTTT.

V usage is TRBV6-6 and J usage is TRBJ2-4; weak D call: TRBD1 (6 bases). The germline CDR1 and CDR2 sequences are MNHNY and SVGAGI (reference sequence). The CDR3 runs to 14 residues. The V end was cut by 6 bases, the J end by 3 bases, with 12 bases between. The CDR3 DNA sequence: TGTGCCAGCAGCCAACCGGACAGCAAAAACATTCAGTACTTC. Translating it yields CASSQPDSKNIQYF.

The V and J genes are TRBV5-8 and TRBJ1-5, with a possible D match to TRBD1 (6 bases). This CDR3 region has 15 residues. V lost 6 bases and J lost 0, with 13 bases in between. Germline CDR1 and CDR2: SGHTS and YDEGEE. The DNA for the CDR3 is TGTGCCAGCACCCAAGGGGGATATAGCAATCAGCCCCAGCATTTT. Protein product: CASTQGGYSNQPQHF.

The chain joins TRBV7-2 to TRBJ2-1; D might be TRBD1 (6 bases). The ends were cut back, 4 bases at V and 4 bases at J, with 14 bases in the middle. The CDR3 is made up of 15 amino acids. CDR1 and CDR2 (germline): SGHTA, FQGNSA. CDR3 DNA: TGTGCCAGCAGCTACCCACAGGGAGAATACAATGAGCAGTTCTTC. Translation: CASSYPQGEYNEQFF.

V gene TRBV6-1 combines with J gene TRBJ2-3; 8 bases match TRBD1. CDR3 length equals 15 residues. CDR1 is MNHNS, CDR2 SASEGT, per germline. V gave up 6 bases and J gave up 0 bases; unmatched junction bases: 5. In nucleotides, the CDR3 is TGTGCCAGCAGGGGACAGGTTATTAGCACAGATACGCAGTATTTT. This gives the protein CASRGQVISTDTQYF.

The CDR3: CASSLGGGGQFSEAFF. The CDR3 coding sequence is TGTGCCAGCAGCTTAGGGGGCGGGGGGCAGTTCTCTGAAGCTTTCTTT. The J gene is TRBJ1-1, the V gene TRBV7-2, with a tentative D call TRBD1 (6 bases). The V gene's germline CDR1 is SGHTA and CDR2 FQGNSA. Deletions cut 1 base from V and 6 bases from J, with 18 bases between. The CDR3 has 16 amino acids.

The rearrangement uses TRBV10-3 and TRBJ1-4, with D possibly TRBD1 on 6 matching bases. The CDR3 contains 18 residues. Per germline, CDR1 ENHRY and CDR2 SYGVKD. V was clipped by 1 base and J by 2 bases, with 17 bases between them. CDR3 nucleotide sequence: TGTGCCATCAGTGAGTTTGGGGCAGGGGAAACGACTAATGAAAAACTGTTTTTT. It specifies CAISEFGAGETTNEKLFF.

This clone was counted once. The V gene is TRBV9, the J gene TRBJ2-1, with D possibly matching TRBD2 (6 bases). Deletions cut 0 bases from V and 5 bases from J, with 15 bases between. Germline CDR1 SGDLS, CDR2 YYNGEE. The CDR3 has 16 amino acids. CDR3: CASSVATGELDNEQFF. The CDR3 DNA is TGTGCCAGCAGCGTAGCTACGGGGGAGCTAGACAATGAGCAGTTCTTC.

The J gene is TRBJ2-7, the V gene TRBV29-1; possible D gene TRBD2, 5 bases. The germline gives CDR1 SQVTM, CDR2 ANQGSEA. V lost 5 bases and J lost 7, with 12 bases in between. The length of the CDR3 is 11 residues. The CDR3 here is CSVSRSGEQYF. The CDR3 DNA is TGCAGCGTTTCACGGTCGGGGGAGCAGTACTTC.

The chain is built from TRBV9 and TRBJ2-5; TRBD2 matches 16 bases. Losses at the gene ends were 3 bases for V and 9 bases for J; bases not matched to a gene: 5. This CDR3 region has 15 residues. CDR1 and CDR2 from the germline V gene are SGDLS and YYNGEE. The CDR3 protein is CASSAGTSGGASQYF. CDR3 DNA: TGTGCCAGCAGCGCCGGGACTAGCGGGGGGGCGTCCCAGTACTTC.

The V call is TRBV9, the J call TRBJ2-1, with 10 bases that match TRBD2. Germline V lookup: CDR1 SGDLS, CDR2 YYNGEE. The V gene end was trimmed by 3 bases and the J gene end by 15 bases; junction bases not matched to a gene: 12. The CDR3 consists of 14 residues. The CDR3 region is CASSEQSGGVFPFF. CDR3 DNA sequence: TGTGCCAGCAGCGAGCAAAGCGGGGGGGTTTTCCCGTTCTTC.

The chain carries TRBV11-3 and TRBJ1-1, with 10 bases aligning to TRBD1. The CDR3 spans 14 residues. Germline trimming cut 3 bases from V and 11 bases from J; bases unmatched to any gene: 9. Germline V gene lookup returns CDR1 SGHNT and CDR2 YENEEA. This chain's CDR3 is CASSLGTGESGAFF. In DNA, the CDR3 is TGTGCCAGCAGCTTGGGGACAGGGGAGAGCGGGGCTTTCTTT.

As concerns this clone: The sample carries other DNA sequences with the same CDR3. This rearrangement joins TRBV27 to TRBJ2-7, with a tentative D call TRBD1 (5 bases). Germline V gives CDR1 MNHEY, CDR2 SMNVEV (reference sequence). The CDR3 length is 13 residues. V dropped 4 bases and J dropped 3 bases, with 10 bases sitting between them. The CDR3: CASSSGQHYEQYF. The DNA for the CDR3 is TGTGCCAGCAGTTCAGGGCAACACTACGAGCAGTACTTC.

The gene calls are TRBV5-1 and TRBJ2-5, with unresolved D. V was shortened by 1 base and J by 3 bases, with 4 bases between the two germline ends. The CDR3 totals 12 residues. The germline V gene encodes CDR1 SGHRS and CDR2 YFSETQ. The CDR3 spells CASSLSEETQYF. In DNA form, the CDR3 reads TGCGCCAGCAGCTTGTCCGAAGAGACCCAGTACTTC.

CDR3 in amino acids: CASRRGGTEAFF. In DNA, the CDR3 is TGTGCCAGCAGACGGGGGGGTACTGAAGCTTTCTTT. This chain joins TRBV27 and TRBJ1-1; the D gene is possibly TRBD1 (5 bases). CDR1 is MNHEY and CDR2 is SMNVEV in the germline V gene (reference sequence). This CDR3 has 12 residues. Trimming took off 6 bases at V and 5 bases at J, with 10 bases between the two ends.

The chain is built from TRBV4-3 and TRBJ1-4; possibly TRBD1 for D (6 bases). The V end lost 4 bases, the J end lost 7 bases, and 22 bases lay between the germline ends. Germline-derived CDR1 and CDR2 are LGHNA and YSLEER. There are 17 residues in the CDR3. CDR3 DNA: TGCGCCAGCAGCCTGGACAGAGGGACGGTTATAACTGAAAAACTGTTTTTT. This sequence encodes CASSLDRGTVITEKLFF.

This clone was detected only once. The genes are TRBV6-4 and TRBJ2-1, with 7 bases matching TRBD2. V trimming: 3 bases; J trimming: 0 bases; junction bases outside the gene matches: 5. The CDR3 loop spans 16 amino acids. The germline gives CDR1 MRHNA, CDR2 SNTAGT. CDR3 nucleotides: TGTGCCAGCAGTGATCGTCTAGCGGACTCCTACAATGAGCAGTTCTTC. It encodes CASSDRLADSYNEQFF.